This note documents a single T cell receptor (beta chain) sequence. Its antigen is not known. The source of the sample is a study of OX40 agonist ivuxolimab in advanced cancers. Study information: With a range of about 23 to 90, age averaged about 58 years, and 75% to 90% were male.

Study-wide findings and caveats: With doses of 0.1-3.0 mg/kg, partial responders showed among the lowest clonal expansion. By week 6 at 0.1 to 3.0 mg/kg, blood CD4+ and CD8+ T cells had expanded clonally. More expanded clones were found, on average, in CD8+ than in CD4+ T cells.

Only in-frame clones appear in the TCRdb table, and some are missing; sequencing was by immunoSEQ multiplex PCR. The profile shows fewer than 65,000 clones, 70% to 80% of them singletons. Germline loops: CDR1 MGHDK, CDR2 SYGVNS. V lost 4 bases and J 4 bases, leaving 7 bases between the germline ends. The CDR3 has 13 amino acids. This chain connects TRBV25-1 to TRBJ2-2; no definite D call. This TCR came from an adult with an advanced solid tumor such as melanoma, head and neck, liver or kidney cancer. Material: CD4+ or CD8+ T cells sorted from blood, obtained in a trial of the OX40 agonist ivuxolimab. The CDR3 here is CASSVWGTGELFF. The CDR3, as DNA: TGTGCCAGCAGTGTTTGGGGCACCGGGGAGCTGTTTTTT.